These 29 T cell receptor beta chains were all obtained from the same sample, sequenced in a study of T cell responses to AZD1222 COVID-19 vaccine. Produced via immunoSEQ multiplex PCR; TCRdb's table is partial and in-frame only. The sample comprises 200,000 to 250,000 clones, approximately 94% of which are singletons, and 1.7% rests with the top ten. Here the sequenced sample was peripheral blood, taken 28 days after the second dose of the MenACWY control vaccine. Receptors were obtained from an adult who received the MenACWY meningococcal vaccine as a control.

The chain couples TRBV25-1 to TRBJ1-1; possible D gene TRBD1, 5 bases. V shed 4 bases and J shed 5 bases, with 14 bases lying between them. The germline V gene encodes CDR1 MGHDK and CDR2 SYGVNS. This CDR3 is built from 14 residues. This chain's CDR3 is CASSGWRGRTEAFF. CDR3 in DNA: TGTGCCAGCAGTGGATGGAGGGGTCGTACTGAAGCTTTCTTT.

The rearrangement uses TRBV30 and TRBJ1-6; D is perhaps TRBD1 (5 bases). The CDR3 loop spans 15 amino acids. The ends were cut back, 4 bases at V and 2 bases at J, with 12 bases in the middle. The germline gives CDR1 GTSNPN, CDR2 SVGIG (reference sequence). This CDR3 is CAWIARGTYNSPLHF. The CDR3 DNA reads TGTGCCTGGATAGCCCGGGGGACCTATAATTCACCCCTCCACTTT.

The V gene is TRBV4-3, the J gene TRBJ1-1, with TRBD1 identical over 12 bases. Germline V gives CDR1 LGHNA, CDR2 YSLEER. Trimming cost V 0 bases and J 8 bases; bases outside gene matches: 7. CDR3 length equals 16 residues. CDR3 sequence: CASSQDPGQGAQEAFF. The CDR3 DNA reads TGCGCCAGCAGCCAAGATCCGGGACAGGGGGCTCAGGAAGCTTTCTTT.

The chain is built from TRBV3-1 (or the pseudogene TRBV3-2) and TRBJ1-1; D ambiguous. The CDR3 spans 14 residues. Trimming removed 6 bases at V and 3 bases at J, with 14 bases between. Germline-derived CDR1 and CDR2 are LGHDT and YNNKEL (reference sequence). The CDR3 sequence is CASRSGRSYTEAFF. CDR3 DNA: TGTGCCAGCAGAAGTGGCAGGTCTTACACTGAAGCTTTCTTT.

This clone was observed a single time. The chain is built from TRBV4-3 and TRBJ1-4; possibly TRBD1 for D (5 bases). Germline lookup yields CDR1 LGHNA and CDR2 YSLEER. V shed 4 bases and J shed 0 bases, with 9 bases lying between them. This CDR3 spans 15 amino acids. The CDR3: CASSPQGATNEKLFF. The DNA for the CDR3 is TGCGCCAGCAGCCCCCAGGGTGCAACTAATGAAAAACTGTTTTTT.

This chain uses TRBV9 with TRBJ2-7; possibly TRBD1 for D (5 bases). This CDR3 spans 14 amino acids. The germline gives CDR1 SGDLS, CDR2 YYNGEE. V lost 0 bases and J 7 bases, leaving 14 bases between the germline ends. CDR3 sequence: CASSVGGTRGEQYF. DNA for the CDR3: TGTGCCAGCAGCGTAGGGGGCACTCGTGGGGAGCAGTACTTC.

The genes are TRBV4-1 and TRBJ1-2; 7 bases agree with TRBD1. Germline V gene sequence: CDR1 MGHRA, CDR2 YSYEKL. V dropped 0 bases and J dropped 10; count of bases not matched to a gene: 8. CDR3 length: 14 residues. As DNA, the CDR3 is TGCGCCAGCAGCCAAGAGACAGGGTTAGTCTCCTACACCTTC. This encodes CASSQETGLVSYTF.

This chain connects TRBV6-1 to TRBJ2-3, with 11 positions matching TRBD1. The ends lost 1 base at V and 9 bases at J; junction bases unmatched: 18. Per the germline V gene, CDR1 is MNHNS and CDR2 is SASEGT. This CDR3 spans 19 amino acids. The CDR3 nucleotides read TGTGCCAGCAGTGAAGTTGTCGGGAGGGGACAGGGGGACCGGGTGACGCAGTATTTT. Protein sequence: CASSEVVGRGQGDRVTQYF.

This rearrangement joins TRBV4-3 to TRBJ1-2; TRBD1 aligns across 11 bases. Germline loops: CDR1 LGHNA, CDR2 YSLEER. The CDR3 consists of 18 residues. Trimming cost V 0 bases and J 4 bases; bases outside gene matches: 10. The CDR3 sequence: CASSQEGRTGGLVYGYTF. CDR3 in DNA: TGCGCCAGCAGCCAAGAGGGGAGGACAGGGGGCCTTGTCTATGGCTACACCTTC.

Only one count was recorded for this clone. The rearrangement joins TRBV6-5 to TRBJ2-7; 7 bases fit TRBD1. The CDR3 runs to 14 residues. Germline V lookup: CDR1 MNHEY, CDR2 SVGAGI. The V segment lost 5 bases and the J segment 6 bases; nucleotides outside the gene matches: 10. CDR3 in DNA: TGTGCCAGCAGTCCGGCGGAGACAGGGTCCGAGCAGTACTTC. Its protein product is CASSPAETGSEQYF.

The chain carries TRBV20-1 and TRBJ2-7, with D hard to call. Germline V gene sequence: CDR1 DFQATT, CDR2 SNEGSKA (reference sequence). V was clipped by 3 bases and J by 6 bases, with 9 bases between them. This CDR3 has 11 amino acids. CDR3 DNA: TGCAGTGCTAGGTCTACTCCCGAGCAGTACTTC. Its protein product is CSARSTPEQYF.

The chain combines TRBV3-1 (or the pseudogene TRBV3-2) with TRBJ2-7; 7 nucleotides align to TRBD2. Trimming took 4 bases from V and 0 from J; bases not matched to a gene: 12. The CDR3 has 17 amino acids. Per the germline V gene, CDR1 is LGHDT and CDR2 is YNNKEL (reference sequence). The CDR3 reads CASSPPPGEGPSYEQYF. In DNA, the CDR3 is TGTGCCAGCAGCCCACCGCCGGGGGAGGGGCCCTCCTACGAGCAGTACTTC.

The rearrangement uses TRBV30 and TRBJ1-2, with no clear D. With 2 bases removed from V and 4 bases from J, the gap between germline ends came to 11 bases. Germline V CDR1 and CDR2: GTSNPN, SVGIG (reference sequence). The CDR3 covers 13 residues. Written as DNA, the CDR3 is TGTGCCTGGAGTACCACAAATCCCTATGGCTACACCTTC. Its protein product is CAWSTTNPYGYTF.

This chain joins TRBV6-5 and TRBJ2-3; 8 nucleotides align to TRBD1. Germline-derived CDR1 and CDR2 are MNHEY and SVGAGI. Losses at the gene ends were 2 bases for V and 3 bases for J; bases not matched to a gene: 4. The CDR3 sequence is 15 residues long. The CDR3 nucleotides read TGTGCCAGCAGTTACCAACAGGGGGTTACAGATACGCAGTATTTT. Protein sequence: CASSYQQGVTDTQYF.

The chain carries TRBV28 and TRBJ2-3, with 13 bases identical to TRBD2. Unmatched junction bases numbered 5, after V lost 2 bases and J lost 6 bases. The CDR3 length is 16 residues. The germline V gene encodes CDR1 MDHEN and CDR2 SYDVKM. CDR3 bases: TGTGCCAGCAGTTTAACTAGCGGGAGGGCCATGGATACGCAGTATTTT. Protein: CASSLTSGRAMDTQYF.

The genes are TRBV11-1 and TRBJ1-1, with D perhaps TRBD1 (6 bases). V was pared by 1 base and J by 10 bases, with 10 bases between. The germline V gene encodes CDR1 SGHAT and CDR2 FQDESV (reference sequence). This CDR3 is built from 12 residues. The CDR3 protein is CASSLGGRGAFF. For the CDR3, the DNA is TGTGCCAGCAGCTTAGGGGGGCGAGGAGCTTTCTTT.

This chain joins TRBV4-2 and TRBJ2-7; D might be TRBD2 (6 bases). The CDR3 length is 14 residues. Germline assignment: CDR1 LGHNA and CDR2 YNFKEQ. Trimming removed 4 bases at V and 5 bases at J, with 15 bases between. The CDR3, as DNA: TGTGCCAGCAGCCGGACGGCGGAGGGAAACGAGCAGTACTTC. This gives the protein CASSRTAEGNEQYF.

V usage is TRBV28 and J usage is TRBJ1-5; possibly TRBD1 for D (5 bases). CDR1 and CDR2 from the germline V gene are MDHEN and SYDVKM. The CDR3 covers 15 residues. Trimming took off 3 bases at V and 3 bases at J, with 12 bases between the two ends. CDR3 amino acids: CASSLGGRVNQPQHF. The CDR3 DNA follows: TGTGCCAGCAGTTTGGGAGGCAGGGTCAATCAGCCCCAGCATTTT.

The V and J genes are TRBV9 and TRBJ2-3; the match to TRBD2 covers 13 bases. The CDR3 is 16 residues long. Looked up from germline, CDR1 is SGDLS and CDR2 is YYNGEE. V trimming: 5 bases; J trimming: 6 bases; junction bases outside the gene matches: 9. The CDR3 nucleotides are TGTGCCAGCAGTGCTTCCGGGACTAGCGGGATGGATACGCAGTATTTT. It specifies CASSASGTSGMDTQYF. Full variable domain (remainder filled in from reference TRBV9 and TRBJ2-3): DSGVTQTPKHLITATGQRVTLRCSPRSGDLSVYWYQQSLDQGLQFLIQYYNGEERAKGNILERFSAQQFPDLHSELNLSSLELGDSALYFCASSASGTSGMDTQYFGPGTRLTVL.

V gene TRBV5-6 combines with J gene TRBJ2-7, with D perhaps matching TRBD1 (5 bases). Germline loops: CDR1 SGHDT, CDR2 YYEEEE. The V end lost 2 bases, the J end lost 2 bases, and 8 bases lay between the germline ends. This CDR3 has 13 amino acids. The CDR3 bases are TGTGCCAGCAGCTTCAGCAGGGCCTACGAGCAGTACTTC. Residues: CASSFSRAYEQYF. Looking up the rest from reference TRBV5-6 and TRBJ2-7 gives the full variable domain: DAGVTQSPTHLIKTRGQQVTLRCSPKSGHDTVSWYQQALGQGPQFIFQYYEEEERQRGNFPDRFSGHQFPNYSSELNVNALLLGDSALYLCASSFSRAYEQYFGPGTRLTVT.

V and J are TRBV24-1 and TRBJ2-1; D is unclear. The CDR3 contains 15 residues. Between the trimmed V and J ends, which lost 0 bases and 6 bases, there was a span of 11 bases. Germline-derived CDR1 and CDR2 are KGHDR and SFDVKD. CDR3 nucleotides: TGTGCCACCAGTGATTTGCACAGCGTAACCAATGAGCAGTTCTTC. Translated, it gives CATSDLHSVTNEQFF.

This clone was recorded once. This CDR3 is CASTEGQEQFF. For the CDR3, the DNA is TGTGCCAGCACAGAAGGACAGGAGCAGTTCTTC. This chain uses TRBV6-5 with TRBJ2-1; maybe TRBD1 (6 bases). Germline V gives CDR1 MNHEY, CDR2 SVGAGI. The V end was cut by 7 bases, the J end by 10 bases, with 11 bases between. The CDR3 contains 11 residues.

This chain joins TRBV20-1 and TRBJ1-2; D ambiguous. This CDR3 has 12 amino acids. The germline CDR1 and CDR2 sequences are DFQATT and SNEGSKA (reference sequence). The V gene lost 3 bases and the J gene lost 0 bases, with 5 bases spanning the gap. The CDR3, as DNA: TGCAGTGCTAGTGCAGCTAACTATGGCTACACCTTC. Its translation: CSASAANYGYTF.

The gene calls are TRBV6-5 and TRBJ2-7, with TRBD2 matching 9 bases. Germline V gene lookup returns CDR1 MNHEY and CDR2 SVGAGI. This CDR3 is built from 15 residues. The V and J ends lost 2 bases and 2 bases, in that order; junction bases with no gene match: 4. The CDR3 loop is CASSYDGTSTYEQYF. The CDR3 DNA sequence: TGTGCCAGCAGTTACGACGGGACTAGCACCTACGAGCAGTACTTC.

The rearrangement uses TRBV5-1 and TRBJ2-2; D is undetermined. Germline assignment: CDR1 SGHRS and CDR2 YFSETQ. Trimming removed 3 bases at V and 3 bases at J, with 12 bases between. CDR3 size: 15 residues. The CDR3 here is CASSSYSAYTGELFF. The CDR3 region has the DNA TGCGCCAGCAGCTCCTACTCAGCCTACACCGGGGAGCTGTTTTTT.

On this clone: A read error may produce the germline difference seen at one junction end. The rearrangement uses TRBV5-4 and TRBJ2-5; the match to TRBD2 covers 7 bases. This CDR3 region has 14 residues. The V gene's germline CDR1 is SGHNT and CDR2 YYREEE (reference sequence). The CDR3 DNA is TGTGCCACCAGCCGGTTCGGGGGGCAAGAGACCCAGTACTTC. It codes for CATSRFGGQETQYF.

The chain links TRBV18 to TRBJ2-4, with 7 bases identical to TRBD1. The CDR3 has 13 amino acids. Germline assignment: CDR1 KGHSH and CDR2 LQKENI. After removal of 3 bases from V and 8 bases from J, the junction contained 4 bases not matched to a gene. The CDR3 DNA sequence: TGTGCCAGCTCACCGGGACAGAGAGACATTCAGTACTTC. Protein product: CASSPGQRDIQYF.

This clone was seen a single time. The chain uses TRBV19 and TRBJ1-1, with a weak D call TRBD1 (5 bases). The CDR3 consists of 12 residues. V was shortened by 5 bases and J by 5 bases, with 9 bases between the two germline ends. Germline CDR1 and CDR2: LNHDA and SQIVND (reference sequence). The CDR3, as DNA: TGTGCCAGTAGTGCAGGGTGGACTGAAGCTTTCTTT. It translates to CASSAGWTEAFF.

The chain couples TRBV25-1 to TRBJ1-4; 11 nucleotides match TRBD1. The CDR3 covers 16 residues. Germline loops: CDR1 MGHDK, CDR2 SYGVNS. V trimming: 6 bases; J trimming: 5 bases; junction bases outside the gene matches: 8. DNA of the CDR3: TGTGCCAGCAGCGGAGGGGGGGACAGGGGGAATGAAAAACTGTTTTTT. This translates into CASSGGGDRGNEKLFF.